Shown below are 8 T cell receptor beta chains from a single sample sequenced in a study of beta chain features in type 1 diabetes. The whole isolated RNA underwent reverse transcription, so sequencing captured expressed TCRB transcripts. Method: immunoSEQ multiplex PCR; TCRdb's copy keeps in-frame clones and lacks some. The table has 150,000 to 200,000 clones, 7.5% to 9.5% seen once; the top ten hold over 2%. The sequencing sample was made of central memory CD4+ T cells from blood. These TCRs come from a woman under 30 in good health.

The rearrangement links TRBV14 to TRBJ1-2; D unclear. The ends were cut back, 1 base at V and 5 bases at J, with 11 bases in the middle. The CDR3 has 14 residues. Germline loops: CDR1 SGHDN, CDR2 FVKESK. The CDR3 region has the DNA TGTGCCAGCAGCCAAGGGCTGTTTGATTATGGCTACACCTTC. It encodes CASSQGLFDYGYTF.

This clone was counted only a few times. The rearrangement links TRBV11-3 to TRBJ1-1; D remains unclear. The germline V gene has CDR1 SGHNT and CDR2 YENEEA. CDR3 size: 13 residues. The V gene lost 6 bases and the J gene lost 3 bases, with 11 bases spanning the gap. The CDR3: CASSPRSDTEAFF. The CDR3 nucleotides read TGTGCCAGCAGTCCAAGGAGCGACACTGAAGCTTTCTTT.

This clone was counted a few times. The rearrangement joins TRBV30 to TRBJ2-1; 8 bases align to TRBD2. V shed 5 bases and J 4 bases; nucleotides not matched to a gene: 7. CDR1 is GTSNPN, CDR2 SVGIG, per germline (reference sequence). The CDR3 sequence is 14 residues long. The CDR3 sequence is CAWSLAGYYNEQFF. CDR3 DNA sequence: TGTGCCTGGTCTTTAGCGGGGTATTACAATGAGCAGTTCTTC.

A single count supports this clone. The CDR3 DNA is TGTGCCAGCAGCTTAAGCGGGGGCAGGGCGAACATTCAGTACTTC. It yields the protein CASSLSGGRANIQYF. The chain joins TRBV11-3 to TRBJ2-4; 8 nucleotides align to TRBD2. The CDR3 has 15 residues. The trim removed 2 bases at V and 7 bases at J, leaving 7 bases unmatched. Looked up from germline, CDR1 is SGHNT and CDR2 is YENEEA.

This clone was recorded many times. This chain uses TRBV5-1 with TRBJ2-1; TRBD2 agrees at 11 bases. V dropped 2 bases and J dropped 3; count of bases not matched to a gene: 4. CDR3 size: 16 residues. Germline assignment: CDR1 SGHRS and CDR2 YFSETQ. The CDR3 reads CASSFGGLADYNEQFF. The CDR3 region has the DNA TGCGCCAGCAGCTTTGGGGGACTAGCGGACTACAATGAGCAGTTCTTC.

This clone turned up a few times. The CDR3 nucleotides read TGTGCCAGTAGTTTGGGACAGGGGGCGACACCCCGGGAGCTGTTTTTT. Protein: CASSLGQGATPRELFF. V usage is TRBV19 and J usage is TRBJ2-2; 12 bases agree with TRBD1. The CDR3 extends over 16 amino acids. J lost 9 bases, V lost 5 bases, and 10 bases had no gene match. Germline-derived CDR1 and CDR2 are LNHDA and SQIVND (reference sequence).

This clone turned up a few times. This rearrangement joins TRBV7-2 to TRBJ2-1, with 11 positions matching TRBD1. Germline trimming cut 7 bases from V and 4 bases from J; bases unmatched to any gene: 3. This CDR3 contains 14 residues. CDR1 and CDR2 from the germline V gene are SGHTA and FQGNSA. CDR3 in DNA: TGTGCCAGCAACCGGGACAGGGGGTACAATGAGCAGTTCTTC. Protein product: CASNRDRGYNEQFF.

The table lists this clone with a few counts. V gene TRBV30 combines with J gene TRBJ1-2; D perhaps matches TRBD1 (5 bases). This CDR3 is built from 11 residues. Per germline, CDR1 GTSNPN and CDR2 SVGIG (reference sequence). V gave up 4 bases and J gave up 5 bases, with 8 bases separating them. The CDR3 nucleotides are TGTGCCTGGACCAGGGTATATGGCTACACCTTC. Its translation: CAWTRVYGYTF. Looking up the rest from reference TRBV30 and TRBJ1-2 gives the full variable domain: SQTIHQWPATLVQPVGSPLSLECTVEGTSNPNLYWYRQAAGRGLQLLFYSVGIGQISSEVPQNLSASRPQDRQFILSSKKLLLSDSGFYLCAWTRVYGYTFGSGTRLTVV.